These T cell receptor beta chains were read from a single sample in a study of T cells in Graves' hyperthyroidism and ophthalmopathy. From the multiplex PCR reads, TCRdb called clonotypes with MiXCR, one entry per CDR3 protein. Counted here are roughly 700,000 distinct CDR3 sequences, 11% to 15% occurring once; the ten biggest clones make up around 9.6%. The sample consisted of blood. These receptors were taken from a woman younger than 35 with Graves' hyperthyroidism. CDR3s include the opening cysteine and the closing phenylalanine or tryptophan. D genes are given only for firm matches. Some rows have no size entry. The others give once, few or many, or a class for an expanded clone.

TGTGCCAGCAGCTTAGAAGGTCCGAGGGGACTCGGCTACACCTTC | CASSLEGPRGLGYTF | TRBJ1-2 | many | . | TRBV7-9
TGTGCCAGCAGCCCGGACGTTAATGAAAAACTGTTTTTT | CASSPDVNEKLFF | TRBJ1-4 | . | . | TRBV5-5
TGTGCCAGCAGCTCCGCTTGGACTAGCTTCACAGATACGCAGTATTTT | CASSSAWTSFTDTQYF | TRBJ2-3 | many | TRBD2 | TRBV7-2
TGTGCCAGCTCACCACAGGGGCCAGATACGCAGTATTTT | CASSPQGPDTQYF | TRBJ2-3 | many | . | TRBV18
TGCGCCAGCAGCCAAGAGTATACAGGGGTACGGTATGGGGCCAACGTCCTGACTTTC | CASSQEYTGVRYGANVLTF | TRBJ2-6 | . | TRBD1 | TRBV4-1
TGTGCCAGCAGCCCACGTTTGGGCGGGGAAAGCATTCAGTACTTC | CASSPRLGGESIQYF | TRBJ2-4 | many | . | TRBV11-2
TGTGCCAGCAGTTTAGGGAGCGGAAAGGCGAGGGAGCAGTTCTTC | CASSLGSGKAREQFF | TRBJ2-1 | few | . | TRBV27
TGCAGTGCTAGTGAGGGTGTGCAAGCTACGCAGTATTTT | CSASEGVQATQYF | TRBJ2-3 | many | . | TRBV20-1
TGCGCCAGCAGTCCGATGGGAAGGGGCTACACCTTC | CASSPMGRGYTF | TRBJ1-2 | few | . | TRBV4-1
TGTGCCAGCAGTTACCGTTGGGGGCCCGGGGGTTCGCCCCTCCACTTT | CASSYRWGPGGSPLHF | TRBJ1-6 | few | . | TRBV6-5
TGTGCCAGCAGTGAGGGGTGGACCTACAATGAGCAGTTCTTC | CASSEGWTYNEQFF | TRBJ2-1 | many | . | TRBV6-1
TGTGCCAGCGAAATCCTCAGTGAGCAGTTCTTC | CASEILSEQFF | TRBJ2-1 | . | . | TRBV7-9
TGTGCCACCAGCAGAGACAGGACCATAGAGACCCAGTACTTC | CATSRDRTIETQYF | TRBJ2-5 | . | . | TRBV15
TGTGCCAGCCACCTAGCGGTGACTGGGGCCAACGTCCTGACTTTC | CASHLAVTGANVLTF | TRBJ2-6 | many | TRBD2 | TRBV7-9
TGCAGCGTGGCCCTCAGTGGGGCGGAGACCCAGTACTTC | CSVALSGAETQYF | TRBJ2-5 | . | . | TRBV29-1
TGTGCCAGCAGCTTTATGCGGACAGCTTCTTCCTACGAGCAGTACTTC | CASSFMRTASSYEQYF | TRBJ2-7 | . | . | TRBV7-8
TGTGCCAGCAGCTTAGGAGGAAGAAACACCATATATTTT | CASSLGGRNTIYF | TRBJ1-3 | many | . | TRBV13
TGTGCCAGCACGGCGACAGATACGCAGTATTTT | CASTATDTQYF | TRBJ2-3 | many | . | TRBV2
TGTGCCACCAGCAGAGATATCAGTCCGAACACTGAAGCTTTCTTT | CATSRDISPNTEAFF | TRBJ1-1 | many | . | TRBV15
TGTGCCAGCAGTCTCGAGGGGACAGGGTACGACGAGCAGTACTTC | CASSLEGTGYDEQYF | TRBJ2-7 | few | TRBD1 | TRBV6-2/TRBV6-3
TGTGCCAGTAGTTCCGGGGCCCTACGCTACAATGAGCAGTTCTTC | CASSSGALRYNEQFF | TRBJ2-1 | . | . | TRBV19
TGTGCCAGCTCACATGGGGTAGCGAACACTGAAGCTTTCTTT | CASSHGVANTEAFF | TRBJ1-1 | . | . | TRBV18
TGTGCCAGCAGCGCACAGGGGTGGCAAGAGACCCAGTACTTC | CASSAQGWQETQYF | TRBJ2-5 | many | TRBD1 | TRBV9
TGTGCCAGCATGCTTCTAGCTGCTATACCCAATGAGCAGTTCTTC | CASMLLAAIPNEQFF | TRBJ2-1 | . | . | TRBV6-2/TRBV6-3
TGTGCCAGCAGCTTTTCAGCGTGGGACAGACCTTCCTATGGCTACACCTTC | CASSFSAWDRPSYGYTF | TRBJ1-2 | . | TRBD1 | TRBV7-2
TGCAGTGCTAGAGATCCCGATTCCCTGTACTGGGGCTACACCTTC | CSARDPDSLYWGYTF | TRBJ1-2 | many | . | TRBV20-1
TGTGCCAGCAGCTTTACAGGGAATGGCTACACCTTC | CASSFTGNGYTF | TRBJ1-2 | few | . | TRBV7-8
TGCAGCGTTGAAGATGGGGGCAGGATAGAAGCTTTCTTT | CSVEDGGRIEAFF | TRBJ1-1 | . | . | TRBV29-1
TGCGCCAGCAGTAGCGGGCAACTTGCCTACGAGCAGTACTTC | CASSSGQLAYEQYF | TRBJ2-7 | many | TRBD2 | TRBV5-1